Listed here are 21 T cell receptor beta chains from one sample, sequenced in a study of blood T cells in healthy people across ages. Alongside a J-beta primer mix, a sample-barcoded 5' primer served in a second PCR lasting about 7 to 12 cycles. TCRdb reprocessed the 5' RACE reads via MiXCR and lists one record per CDR3 protein. This sample carries roughly 930,000 distinct CDR3 sequences, about 44% of them seen once, and the ten largest clones take around an eighth. Sequencing was performed on blood. These receptors were collected from a man aged 30 to 45 in good health.

In nucleotides, the CDR3 is TGTGCCAGCAGTTTGACTAGATCTAGCAATCAGCCCCAGCATTTT. Translation gives CASSLTRSSNQPQHF. The chain employs TRBV12-3 or TRBV12-4 and TRBJ1-5; D remains ambiguous. The CDR3 spans 15 residues. The V and J ends lost 3 bases and 0 bases respectively, with 9 bases between them.

The genes are TRBV7-9 and TRBJ2-3; 9 bases align to TRBD1. The trim removed 6 bases at V and 7 bases at J, leaving 8 bases unmatched. Germline V gene sequence: CDR1 SEHNR, CDR2 FQNEAQ (reference sequence). The CDR3 sequence is 14 residues long. In nucleotides, the CDR3 is TGTGCCAGCAGATCGGGACAGGGTGGGAATACGCAGTATTTT. This encodes CASRSGQGGNTQYF.

This clonotype has a handful of counts. V is TRBV5-1 and J is TRBJ1-1, with unresolved D. CDR1 and CDR2 from the germline V gene are SGHRS and YFSETQ. CDR3 length: 15 amino acids. The V gene lost 0 bases and the J gene lost 3 bases, with 12 bases spanning the gap. The CDR3 DNA reads as TGCGCCAGCAGCTTGGCCGTCCACTCGGACACTGAAGCTTTCTTT. Protein sequence: CASSLAVHSDTEAFF.

The table lists this clonotype with many counts. The gene calls are TRBV6-5 and TRBJ2-3, with D perhaps being TRBD1 or TRBD2 (5 bases each). Germline assignment: CDR1 MNHEY and CDR2 SVGAGI. The V end was cut by 5 bases, the J end by 6 bases, with 15 bases between. CDR3 size: 14 residues. In DNA, the CDR3 is TGTGCCAGCAGTCGGACCCCACGGGGCGATACGCAGTATTTT. Translating gives CASSRTPRGDTQYF.

The chain is built from TRBV6-2 or TRBV6-3 and TRBJ2-4; TRBD1 matches 7 bases. Gene TRBJ2-7 matches the end of the DNA better, so the J call may be wrong. The CDR3 runs to 15 residues. Germline V gene lookup returns CDR1 MNHEY and CDR2 SVGEGT. As DNA, the CDR3 is TGTGCCAGCAGTTATGTAACAGGGGCATTCTCCGAGCAGTACTTC. This translates into CASSYVTGAFSEQYF.

Only a few counts were recorded for this clonotype. This chain links TRBV29-1 with TRBJ2-6; D remains ambiguous. The CDR3 covers 13 residues. Deletions cut 6 bases from V and 0 bases from J, with 6 bases between. Germline-derived CDR1 and CDR2 are SQVTM and ANQGSEA. The CDR3 loop is CSVQVSGANVLTF. CDR3 nucleotides: TGCAGCGTGCAAGTCTCTGGGGCCAACGTCCTGACTTTC.

This clonotype was seen many times. The CDR3 loop is CAIGGELTDTQYF. CDR3 sequence (DNA): TGTGCCATCGGGGGGGAACTCACGGATACGCAGTATTTT. The V and J genes are TRBV10-3 and TRBJ2-3; 7 positions agree with TRBD2. V trimming: 8 bases; J trimming: 6 bases; junction bases outside the gene matches: 8. This CDR3 is built from 13 residues. Germline V gene data show CDR1 as ENHRY and CDR2 as SYGVKD.

The genes are TRBV28 and TRBJ2-1; no clear D gene. The V end was cut by 5 bases, the J end by 7 bases, with 9 bases between. The length of the CDR3 is 12 residues. The germline CDR1 and CDR2 sequences are MDHEN and SYDVKM. The CDR3 protein is CASSPSRNEQFF. CDR3 bases: TGTGCCAGCAGTCCCTCTAGAAATGAGCAGTTCTTC.

This clonotype showed up just a few times. Here the CDR3 DNA reads TGCGCCAGCAGCTCGGGCCTCGAGGATCAGTTCTTC. Residues: CASSSGLEDQFF. The rearrangement links TRBV5-1 to TRBJ2-1; D call uncertain. The V end lost 3 bases, the J end lost 13 bases, and 14 bases lay between the germline ends. The CDR3 contains 12 residues. Germline CDR1 reads SGHRS; CDR2 reads YFSETQ.

For this clonotype: A clone one base away is much larger, so this may be a read error. The chain joins TRBV4-2 to TRBJ2-3, with 10 bases that match TRBD1. CDR1 and CDR2 (germline): LGHNA, YNFKEQ. The V segment lost 5 bases and the J segment 4 bases; nucleotides outside the gene matches: 12. The CDR3 consists of 17 residues. In nucleotides, the CDR3 is TGTGCCAGCAGCAGTCGATCCGGGACAGGGGTACCAGATACGCAGTATTTT. Amino acids: CASSSRSGTGVPDTQYF.

The chain employs TRBV6-1 and TRBJ2-5; 7 nucleotides line up with TRBD2. The CDR3 totals 15 residues. J lost 11 bases, V lost 7 bases, and 19 bases had no gene match. Per germline, CDR1 MNHNS and CDR2 SASEGT. CDR3 sequence reads: CASTSSGDGGSEQYF. CDR3 nucleotides: TGTGCCAGCACCTCGAGCGGGGACGGCGGGTCGGAGCAGTACTTC.

The chain couples TRBV5-1 to TRBJ2-1; TRBD2 matches 9 bases. This CDR3 spans 16 amino acids. Trimming at V came to 5 bases and at J to 4 bases, leaving 10 bases not matched to a gene. The germline CDR1 and CDR2 sequences are SGHRS and YFSETQ. CDR3 protein: CASSAASGVLYNEQFF. CDR3 nucleotide sequence: TGCGCCAGCAGTGCGGCTAGCGGGGTCTTGTACAATGAGCAGTTCTTC.

A few counts support this clonotype. This sequence joins TRBV5-6 and TRBJ1-6, with D unclear. The germline gives CDR1 SGHDT, CDR2 YYEEEE. Trimming cost V 4 bases and J 10 bases, with 9 bases left between them. The CDR3 covers 12 residues. CDR3 sequence (DNA): TGTGCCAGCAGCATGCCGCCATCACCCCTCCACTTT. Protein sequence: CASSMPPSPLHF.

The chain joins TRBV9 to TRBJ2-4; TRBD1 matches at 9 bases. The germline CDR1 and CDR2 sequences are SGDLS and YYNGEE. V trimming: 0 bases; J trimming: 4 bases; junction bases outside the gene matches: 5. This CDR3 has 16 amino acids. The chain's CDR3 is CASSVVAGQGKNIQYF. DNA for the CDR3: TGTGCCAGCAGCGTAGTAGCAGGACAGGGGAAAAACATTCAGTACTTC.

This clonotype was observed a handful of times. This chain uses TRBV27 with TRBJ2-7; D not certain. CDR3 length: 14 amino acids. Germline-derived CDR1 and CDR2 are MNHEY and SMNVEV (reference sequence). V gave up 0 bases and J gave up 0 bases, with 6 bases separating them. In nucleotides, the CDR3 is TGTGCCAGCAGTTTATCCGCCTACTCCTACGAGCAGTACTTC. Residues: CASSLSAYSYEQYF.

This clonotype was seen at least ten times. The chain couples TRBV28 to TRBJ2-1, with 10 bases aligning to TRBD2. This CDR3 comprises 15 residues. V dropped 8 bases and J dropped 4; count of bases not matched to a gene: 8. Germline CDR1 and CDR2: MDHEN and SYDVKM. DNA for the CDR3: TGTGCCAGCTTAGGTAGCGGGGGGTTTTACAATGAGCAGTTCTTC. Translating it yields CASLGSGGFYNEQFF.

The chain has TRBV7-2 and TRBJ1-5; D is undetermined. Trimming cost V 3 bases and J 5 bases, with 17 bases left between them. Germline values: CDR1 SGHTA, CDR2 FQGNSA. There are 16 residues in the CDR3. The CDR3 sequence is CASSFHQAAMDQPQHF. CDR3 DNA sequence: TGTGCCAGCAGCTTCCATCAAGCAGCGATGGATCAGCCCCAGCATTTT.

V usage is TRBV28 and J usage is TRBJ2-1; D unresolved. The J call may be mistaken, given a closer DNA end match to TRBJ2-7. Germline CDR1 is MDHEN and CDR2 is SYDVKM. This CDR3 region has 16 residues. CDR3 nucleotide sequence: TGTGCCGCCCAATTGCCACTTATAAGCTCCTACAATGAGCAGTACTTC. Translation gives CAAQLPLISSYNEQYF.

The rearrangement links TRBV7-2 to TRBJ2-2, with TRBD1 matching 8 bases. The ends lost 5 bases at V and 8 bases at J; junction bases unmatched: 10. Germline CDR1 and CDR2: SGHTA and FQGNSA. This CDR3 is 15 amino acids long. Here the CDR3 DNA reads TGTGCCAGCAGCCCCCTAGGACAGGGAAGGGGGGAGCTGTTTTTT. Its translation is CASSPLGQGRGELFF. The full variable domain, in which reference TRBV7-2 and TRBJ2-2 provide the parts outside the CDR3, is GAGVSQSPSNKVTEKGKDVELRCDPISGHTALYWYRQSLGQGLEFLIYFQGNSAPDKSGLPSDRFSAERTGGSVSTLTIQRTQQEDSAVYLCASSPLGQGRGELFFGEGSRLTVL.

Note on this clonotype: Since no conserved phenylalanine or tryptophan closes the CDR3, a read error is the likely cause. The limits of the CDR3 on the DNA are not certain, so only TCRdb's listed CDR3 is given. J is TRBJ2-1 and V is TRBV7-2; TRBD1 is the table's D call, not checked against the DNA. Germline CDR1 and CDR2: SGHTA and FQGNSA. The CDR3 numbers 16 amino acids, ends counted. CDR3 loop: CASSRDSTSYGYTFGS.

The chain combines TRBV5-1 with TRBJ2-7; D is uncertain. Judging by the DNA end, TRBJ2-4 fits better; the J call may be wrong. The CDR3 is made up of 17 amino acids. Germline lookup yields CDR1 SGHRS and CDR2 YFSETQ. CDR3 DNA: TGCGCCAGCAGCTTAAGTTTGGGTGCTCTAGCCAAAAACATTCAGTACTTC. Its protein product is CASSLSLGALAKNIQYF.